These 19 T cell receptor beta chains were sequenced from one sample in a study of blood T cell repertoires in COVID-19. Clones were sequenced by immunoSEQ multiplex PCR, and TCRdb holds only the in-frame ones, with some missing. The sample carries about 130,000 clones, roughly four fifths recorded once. The sequenced material came from PBMCs or T cells enriched from blood (not recorded which). These receptors all stem from a man aged 25 to 40 who had recovered from COVID-19.

CDR3 sequence reads: CASSFQQGARYGGELFF. The DNA for the CDR3 is TGTGCCAGCAGCTTTCAACAGGGGGCGCGATATGGCGGGGAGCTGTTTTTT. The chain has TRBV5-4 and TRBJ2-2; 9 nucleotides align to TRBD1. V shed 2 bases, J shed 7 bases, and the junction held 12 bases outside the gene matches. This CDR3 comprises 17 residues. From germline, CDR1 is SGHNT and CDR2 YYREEE (reference sequence).

The sample holds a few counts of this clone. V and J are TRBV19 and TRBJ1-6; D is undetermined. The V gene lost 5 bases and the J gene lost 7 bases, with 12 bases spanning the gap. There are 14 residues in the CDR3. Germline V gene lookup returns CDR1 LNHDA and CDR2 SQIVND (reference sequence). CDR3 loop: CASSVGLKNSPLHF. The CDR3 nucleotides are TGTGCCAGTAGTGTCGGACTGAAAAATTCACCCCTCCACTTT.

This rearrangement joins TRBV21-1 to TRBJ2-3; the table's D call, TRBD1, has no DNA check behind it. TRBV21-1 is a recognized pseudogene. This CDR3 is built from 16 residues. The CDR3 coding sequence is TGTGCCAGCAGCAAAGAAGGAGGGGGCGGCACAGATACGCAGTATTTT. This sequence encodes CASSKEGGGGTDTQYF.

Only a few counts were recorded for this clone. This chain uses TRBV19 with TRBJ1-1, with D unclear. Germline values: CDR1 LNHDA, CDR2 SQIVND (reference sequence). Trimming took off 3 bases at V and 4 bases at J, with 6 bases between the two ends. The CDR3 consists of 12 residues. Written as DNA, the CDR3 is TGTGCCAGTAGTATTGGTAGCACTGAAGCTTTCTTT. It codes for CASSIGSTEAFF.

V usage is TRBV7-6 and J usage is TRBJ2-2, with TRBD2 matching 13 bases. Germline V CDR1 and CDR2: SGHVS, FNYEAQ. V gave up 4 bases and J gave up 2 bases; unmatched junction bases: 7. CDR3 length equals 18 residues. The CDR3 DNA follows: TGTGCCAGCAGCTCTCGACTAGCGGGGGGATCCAACACCGGGGAGCTGTTTTTT. This encodes CASSSRLAGGSNTGELFF.

This clone has only a few counts. In DNA, the CDR3 is TGTGCCATCAGCGGAGGGACTAGCTCTACGGGCGAGCAGTACTTC. It is translated as CAISGGTSSTGEQYF. The chain couples TRBV10-3 to TRBJ2-7, with 9 positions matching TRBD2. Germline V lookup: CDR1 ENHRY, CDR2 SYGVKD. The CDR3 is 15 residues long. V trimming: 6 bases; J trimming: 6 bases; junction bases outside the gene matches: 12.

The rearrangement joins TRBV6-8 to TRBJ1-2; D gene unclear. Germline loops: CDR1 MNHGY, CDR2 SAAAGT. The CDR3 extends over 13 amino acids. V dropped 5 bases and J dropped 0 bases, with 7 bases sitting between them. CDR3 loop: CASSIQSNYGYTF. The CDR3 coding sequence is TGTGCCAGCAGTATCCAGTCTAACTATGGCTACACCTTC.

This chain connects TRBV21-1 to TRBJ1-3; TRBD1 is the table's D call and was not checked against the DNA. TRBV21-1 is noted as a pseudogene. The CDR3 has 14 amino acids. CDR3 in DNA: TGTGCCAGTCTGAGGACATCCTCTGGAAACACCATATATTTT. It is translated as CASLRTSSGNTIYF.

This clone was counted ten times or more. In DNA, the CDR3 is TGCGCCAGCAGCCACCCCGGACTAGCGGGGGGGCCCGGCTACAATGAGCAGTTCTTC. Translated: CASSHPGLAGGPGYNEQFF. The chain joins TRBV4-1 to TRBJ2-1; 15 bases are shared with TRBD2. Germline trimming cut 3 bases from V and 3 bases from J; bases unmatched to any gene: 9. Germline CDR1 reads MGHRA; CDR2 reads YSYEKL. The CDR3 loop spans 19 amino acids.

This clone has only a few counts. The chain employs TRBV18 and TRBJ2-1; D is possibly TRBD2 (6 bases). Germline CDR1 and CDR2: KGHSH and LQKENI. The CDR3 has 16 residues. The V and J ends lost 3 bases and 0 bases respectively, with 12 bases between them. The CDR3 DNA is TGTGCCAGCTCACCTTACGCGGGGAGCTCCTACAATGAGCAGTTCTTC. It specifies CASSPYAGSSYNEQFF.

This sequence joins TRBV7-2 and TRBJ2-1; 9 positions match TRBD1. This CDR3 is 17 amino acids long. The V gene's germline CDR1 is SGHTA and CDR2 FQGNSA. V lost 1 base, J lost 5 bases, and 9 bases stayed unmatched. The CDR3: CASSLGARDRVHNEQFF. The DNA for the CDR3 is TGTGCCAGCAGCTTAGGGGCCCGGGACAGGGTCCACAATGAGCAGTTCTTC.

V and J are TRBV4-1 and TRBJ2-7, with D possibly being TRBD2 (6 bases). Trimming removed 0 bases at V and 5 bases at J, with 11 bases between. This CDR3 has 14 amino acids. Looked up from germline, CDR1 is MGHRA and CDR2 is YSYEKL. The CDR3 region has the DNA TGCGCCAGCAGCCAAGAGGGACTTGAGGACGAGCAGTACTTC. Translation gives CASSQEGLEDEQYF.

V usage is TRBV19 and J usage is TRBJ1-2, with D unresolved. This CDR3 is built from 13 residues. Germline V lookup: CDR1 LNHDA, CDR2 SQIVND (reference sequence). V dropped 4 bases and J dropped 7 bases, with 13 bases sitting between them. In nucleotides, the CDR3 is TGTGCCAGTAGTACAGGCTCATTGGTTGGCTACACCTTC. It yields the protein CASSTGSLVGYTF.

The rearrangement uses TRBV9 and TRBJ2-1, with a weak D call TRBD1 (5 bases). The ends were cut back, 3 bases at V and 7 bases at J, with 14 bases in the middle. The CDR3 is 14 amino acids. Germline V gene data show CDR1 as SGDLS and CDR2 as YYNGEE. CDR3 protein: CASSEAGQRNEQFF. CDR3 nucleotide sequence: TGTGCCAGCAGCGAGGCAGGGCAGAGGAATGAGCAGTTCTTC. Based on the CDR3 plus reference TRBV9 and TRBJ2-1, the full variable domain is DSGVTQTPKHLITATGQRVTLRCSPRSGDLSVYWYQQSLDQGLQFLIQYYNGEERAKGNILERFSAQQFPDLHSELNLSSLELGDSALYFCASSEAGQRNEQFFGPGTRLTVL.

This clone was seen only a few times. This sequence joins TRBV19 and TRBJ2-7; 10 bases line up with TRBD1. The CDR3 sequence is 14 residues long. V gave up 3 bases and J gave up 4 bases; unmatched junction bases: 3. Germline V gene lookup returns CDR1 LNHDA and CDR2 SQIVND (reference sequence). The CDR3 spells CASSIRQGAYEQYF. For the CDR3, the DNA is TGTGCCAGTAGTATCAGACAGGGGGCTTACGAGCAGTACTTC.

This clone was counted at least ten times. The V gene is TRBV10-3, the J gene TRBJ2-1; D possibly corresponds to TRBD2 (6 bases). The CDR3 is made up of 13 amino acids. CDR1 and CDR2 from the germline V gene are ENHRY and SYGVKD. V was shortened by 5 bases and J by 8 bases, with 13 bases between the two germline ends. CDR3 coding DNA: TGTGCCATCAGTTTCCAAGGAGGGCATGAGCAGTTCTTC. Amino acid sequence: CAISFQGGHEQFF.

This clone showed up just once. V usage is TRBV5-1 and J usage is TRBJ2-1, with TRBD2 matching 7 bases. CDR1 SGHRS and CDR2 YFSETQ come from the germline V gene. This CDR3 has 16 amino acids. The junction had 9 bases not matched to a gene; V was cut back by 1 base and J by 5 bases. Here the CDR3 DNA reads TGCGCCAGCAGCTTGATAATGACTAGCATAGACAATGAGCAGTTCTTC. It is translated as CASSLIMTSIDNEQFF.

This chain links TRBV5-6 with TRBJ1-5, with 7 bases identical to TRBD1. Germline V gene data show CDR1 as SGHDT and CDR2 as YYEEEE. CDR3 length: 11 amino acids. CDR3 protein: CARQGGKPQHF. For the CDR3, the DNA is TGTGCTCGACAGGGAGGTAAGCCCCAGCATTTT. Full variable domain (outside the CDR3, taken from reference TRBV5-6 and TRBJ1-5): DAGVTQSPTHLIKTRGQQVTLRCSPKSGHDTVSWYQQALGQGPQFIFQYYEEEERQRGNFPDRFSGHQFPNYSSELNVNALLLGDSALYLCARQGGKPQHFGDGTRLSIL.

The chain has TRBV11-2 and TRBJ2-7; the match to TRBD2 covers 9 bases. The trim removed 7 bases at V and 4 bases at J, leaving 20 bases unmatched. The CDR3 extends over 18 amino acids. Germline values: CDR1 SGHAT, CDR2 FQNNGV. Here the CDR3 reads CASTPREGGVAGVYEQYF. CDR3 nucleotide sequence: TGTGCCAGCACCCCGCGGGAGGGAGGGGTAGCGGGAGTATACGAGCAGTACTTC.